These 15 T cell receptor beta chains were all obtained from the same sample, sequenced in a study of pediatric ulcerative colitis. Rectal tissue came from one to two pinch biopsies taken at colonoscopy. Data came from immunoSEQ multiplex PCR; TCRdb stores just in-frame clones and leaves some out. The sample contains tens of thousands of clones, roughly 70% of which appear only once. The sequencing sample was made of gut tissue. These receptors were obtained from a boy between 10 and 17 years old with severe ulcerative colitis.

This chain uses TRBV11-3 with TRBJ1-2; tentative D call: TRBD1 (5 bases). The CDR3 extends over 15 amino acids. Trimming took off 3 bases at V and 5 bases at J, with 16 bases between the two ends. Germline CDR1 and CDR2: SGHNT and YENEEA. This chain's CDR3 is CASSLDSGPRYGYTF. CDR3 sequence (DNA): TGTGCCAGCAGCTTGGACTCGGGACCTAGGTATGGCTACACCTTC.

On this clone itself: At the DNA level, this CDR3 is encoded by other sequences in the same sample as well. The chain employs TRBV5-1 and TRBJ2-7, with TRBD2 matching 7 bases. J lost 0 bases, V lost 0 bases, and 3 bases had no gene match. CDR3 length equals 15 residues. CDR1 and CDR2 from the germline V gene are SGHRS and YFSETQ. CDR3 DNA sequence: TGCGCCAGCAGCTTGGGAGGCGGGAGCTCCTACGAGCAGTACTTC. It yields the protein CASSLGGGSSYEQYF.

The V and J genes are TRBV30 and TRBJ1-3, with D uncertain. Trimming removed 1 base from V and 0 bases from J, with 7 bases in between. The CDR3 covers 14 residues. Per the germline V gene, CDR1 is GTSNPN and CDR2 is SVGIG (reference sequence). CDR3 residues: CAWSGRTSGNTIYF. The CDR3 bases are TGTGCCTGGAGTGGGCGAACCTCTGGAAACACCATATATTTT.

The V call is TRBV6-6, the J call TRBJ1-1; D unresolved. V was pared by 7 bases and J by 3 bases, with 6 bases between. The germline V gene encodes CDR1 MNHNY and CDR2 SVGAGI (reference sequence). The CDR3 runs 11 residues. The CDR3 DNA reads TGTGCCAGCACCCTTTACACTGAAGCTTTCTTT. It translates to CASTLYTEAFF.

CDR3 sequence: CASSQDPPSAGQGRRDTQYF. CDR3 coding DNA: TGCGCCAGCAGCCAAGATCCCCCCTCGGCCGGACAGGGAAGGCGAGATACGCAGTATTTT. This chain links TRBV4-1 with TRBJ2-3; 8 nucleotides line up with TRBD1. J was trimmed by 5 bases and V by 0 bases; bases with no gene match: 19. The CDR3 has 20 residues. Per germline, CDR1 MGHRA and CDR2 YSYEKL.

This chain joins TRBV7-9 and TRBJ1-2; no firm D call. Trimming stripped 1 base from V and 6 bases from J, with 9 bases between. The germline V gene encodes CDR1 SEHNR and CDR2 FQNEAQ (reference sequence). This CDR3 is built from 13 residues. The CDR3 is CASSLGGYDGYTF. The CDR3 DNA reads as TGTGCCAGCAGCTTAGGAGGGTACGATGGCTACACCTTC.

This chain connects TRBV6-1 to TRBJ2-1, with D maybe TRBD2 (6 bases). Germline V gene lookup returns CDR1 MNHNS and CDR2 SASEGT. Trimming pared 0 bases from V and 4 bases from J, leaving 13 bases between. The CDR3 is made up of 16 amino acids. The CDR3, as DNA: TGTGCCAGCAGTGAAGCGGTATGGGACTTATACAATGAGCAGTTCTTC. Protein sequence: CASSEAVWDLYNEQFF.

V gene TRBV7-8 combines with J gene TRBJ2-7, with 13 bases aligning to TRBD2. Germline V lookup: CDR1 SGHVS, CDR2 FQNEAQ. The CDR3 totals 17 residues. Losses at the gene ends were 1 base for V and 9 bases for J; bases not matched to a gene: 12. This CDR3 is CASSLGAVGTSGTAQYF. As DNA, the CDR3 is TGTGCCAGCAGCTTAGGCGCGGTTGGGACTAGCGGGACGGCGCAGTACTTC.

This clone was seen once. CDR3 bases: TGTGCCAGCAGCTTAGTGGCGAACACTGAAGCTTTCTTT. Translating gives CASSLVANTEAFF. The chain recombines TRBV7-9 with TRBJ1-1; D uncertain. V lost 1 base and J 1 base, leaving 4 bases between the germline ends. The V gene's germline CDR1 is SEHNR and CDR2 FQNEAQ (reference sequence). The CDR3 covers 13 residues.

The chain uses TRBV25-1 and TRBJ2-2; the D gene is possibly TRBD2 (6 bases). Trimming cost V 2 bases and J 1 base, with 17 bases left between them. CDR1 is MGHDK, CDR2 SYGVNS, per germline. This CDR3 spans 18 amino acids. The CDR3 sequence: CASSENVERVQNTGELFF. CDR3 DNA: TGTGCCAGCAGTGAAAACGTGGAGCGGGTCCAGAACACCGGGGAGCTGTTTTTT. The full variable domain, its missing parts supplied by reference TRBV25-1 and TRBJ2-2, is EADIYQTPRYLVIGTGKKITLECSQTMGHDKMYWYQQDPGMELHLIHYSYGVNSTEKGDLSSESTVSRIRTEHFPLTLESARPSHTSQYLCASSENVERVQNTGELFFGEGSRLTVL.

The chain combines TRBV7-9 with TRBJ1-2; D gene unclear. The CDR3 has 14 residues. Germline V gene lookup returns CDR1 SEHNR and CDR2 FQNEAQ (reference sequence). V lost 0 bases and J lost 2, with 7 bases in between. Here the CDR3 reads CASSLALENYGYTF. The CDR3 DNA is TGTGCCAGCAGCTTAGCCCTAGAAAACTATGGCTACACCTTC.

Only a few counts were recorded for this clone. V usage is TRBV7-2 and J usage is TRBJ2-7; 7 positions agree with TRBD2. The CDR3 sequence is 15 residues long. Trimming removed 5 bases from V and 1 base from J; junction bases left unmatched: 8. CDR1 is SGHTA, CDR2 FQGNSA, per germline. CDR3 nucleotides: TGTGCCAGCAGCCAAGATTGGGAGGGATCCTACGAGCAGTACTTC. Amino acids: CASSQDWEGSYEQYF.

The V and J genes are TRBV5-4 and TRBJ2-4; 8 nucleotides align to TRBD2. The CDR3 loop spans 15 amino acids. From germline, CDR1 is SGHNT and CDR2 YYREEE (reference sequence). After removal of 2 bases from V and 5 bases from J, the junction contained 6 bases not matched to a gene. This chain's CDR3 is CASSLQREFQNIQYF. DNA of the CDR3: TGTGCCAGCAGCTTACAGCGGGAGTTCCAAAACATTCAGTACTTC.

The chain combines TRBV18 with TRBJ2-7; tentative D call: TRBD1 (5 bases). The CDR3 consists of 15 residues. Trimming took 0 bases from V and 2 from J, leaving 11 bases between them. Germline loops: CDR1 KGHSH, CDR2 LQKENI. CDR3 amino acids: CASSPPVKGTYEQYF. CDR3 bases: TGTGCCAGCTCACCACCGGTCAAGGGGACCTACGAGCAGTACTTC. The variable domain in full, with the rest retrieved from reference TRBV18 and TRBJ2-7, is NAGVMQNPRHLVRRRGQEARLRCSPMKGHSHVYWYRQLPEEGLKFMVYLQKENIIDESGMPKERFSAEFPKEGPSILRIQQVVRGDSAAYFCASSPPVKGTYEQYFGPGTRLTVT.

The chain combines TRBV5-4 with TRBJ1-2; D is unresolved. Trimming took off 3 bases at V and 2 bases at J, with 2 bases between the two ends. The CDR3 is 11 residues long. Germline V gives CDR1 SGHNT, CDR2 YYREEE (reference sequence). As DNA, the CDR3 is TGTGCCAGCAGCTCGAACTATGGCTACACCTTC. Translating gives CASSSNYGYTF.